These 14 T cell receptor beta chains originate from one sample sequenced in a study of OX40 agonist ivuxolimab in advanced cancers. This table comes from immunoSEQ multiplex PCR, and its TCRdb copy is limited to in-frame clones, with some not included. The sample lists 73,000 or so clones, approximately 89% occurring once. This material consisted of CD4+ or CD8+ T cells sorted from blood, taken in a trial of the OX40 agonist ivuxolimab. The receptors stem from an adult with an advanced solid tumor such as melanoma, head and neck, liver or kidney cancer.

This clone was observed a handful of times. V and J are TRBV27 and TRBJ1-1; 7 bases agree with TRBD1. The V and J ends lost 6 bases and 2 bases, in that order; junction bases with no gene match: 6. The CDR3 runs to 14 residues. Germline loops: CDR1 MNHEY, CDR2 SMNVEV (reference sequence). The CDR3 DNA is TGTGCCAGCAGCTATCGGGACAGAAACACTGAAGCTTTCTTT. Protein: CASSYRDRNTEAFF.

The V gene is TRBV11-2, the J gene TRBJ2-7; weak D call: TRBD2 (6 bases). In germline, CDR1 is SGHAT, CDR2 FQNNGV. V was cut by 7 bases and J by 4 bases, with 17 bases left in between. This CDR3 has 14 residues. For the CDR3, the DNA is TGTGCCAGCACCCCAAGTGGCGGGAAGTACGAGCAGTACTTC. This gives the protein CASTPSGGKYEQYF.

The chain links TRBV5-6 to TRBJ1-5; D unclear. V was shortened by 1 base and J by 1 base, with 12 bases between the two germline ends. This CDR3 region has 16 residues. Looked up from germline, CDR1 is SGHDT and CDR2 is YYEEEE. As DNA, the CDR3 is TGTGCCAGCAGCTTGTTCCGGGGTATAAGCAATCAGCCCCAGCATTTT. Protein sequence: CASSLFRGISNQPQHF.

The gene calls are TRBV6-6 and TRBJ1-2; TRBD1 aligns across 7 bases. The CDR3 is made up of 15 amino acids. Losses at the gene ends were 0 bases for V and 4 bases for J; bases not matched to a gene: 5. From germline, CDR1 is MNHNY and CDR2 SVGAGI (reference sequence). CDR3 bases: TGTGCCAGCAGTTACTCGAGGGACAGTGCCTATGGCTACACCTTC. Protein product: CASSYSRDSAYGYTF.

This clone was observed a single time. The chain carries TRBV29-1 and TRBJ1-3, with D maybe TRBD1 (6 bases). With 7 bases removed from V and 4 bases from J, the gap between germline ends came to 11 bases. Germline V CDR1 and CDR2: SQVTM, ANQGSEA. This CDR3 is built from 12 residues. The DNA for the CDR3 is TGCAGCGCGGGGGCGAGCGGAAACACCATATATTTT. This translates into CSAGASGNTIYF.

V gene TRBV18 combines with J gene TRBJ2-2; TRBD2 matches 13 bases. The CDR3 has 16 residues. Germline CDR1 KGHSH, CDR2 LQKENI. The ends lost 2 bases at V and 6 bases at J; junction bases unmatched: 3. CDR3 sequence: CASSPTSGRAAGELFF. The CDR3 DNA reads TGTGCCAGCTCACCAACTAGCGGGAGGGCCGCCGGGGAGCTGTTTTTT.

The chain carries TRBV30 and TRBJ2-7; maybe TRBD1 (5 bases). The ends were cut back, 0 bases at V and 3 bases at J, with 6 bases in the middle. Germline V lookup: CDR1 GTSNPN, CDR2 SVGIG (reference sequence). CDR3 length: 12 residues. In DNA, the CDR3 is TGTGCCTGGAGTGTACAGGACTACGAGCAGTACTTC. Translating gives CAWSVQDYEQYF.

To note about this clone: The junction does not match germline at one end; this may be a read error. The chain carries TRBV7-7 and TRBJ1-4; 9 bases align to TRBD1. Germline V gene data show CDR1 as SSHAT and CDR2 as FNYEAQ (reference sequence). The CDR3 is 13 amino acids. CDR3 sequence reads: CASSSGQGEKLFF. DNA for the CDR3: TGTGCTAGCAGTTCGGGACAGGGAGAAAAACTGTTTTTT.

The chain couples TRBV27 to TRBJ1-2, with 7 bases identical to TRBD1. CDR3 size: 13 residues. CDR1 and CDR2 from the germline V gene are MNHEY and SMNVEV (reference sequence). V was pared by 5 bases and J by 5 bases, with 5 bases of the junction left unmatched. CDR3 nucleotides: TGTGCCAGCAGTAAAAGACAGGGTTATGGCTACACCTTC. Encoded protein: CASSKRQGYGYTF.

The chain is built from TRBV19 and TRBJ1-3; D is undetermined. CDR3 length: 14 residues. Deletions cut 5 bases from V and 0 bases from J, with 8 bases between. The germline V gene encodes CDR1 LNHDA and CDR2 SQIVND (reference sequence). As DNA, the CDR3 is TGTGCCAGTAGTTTGAAGCGCTCTGGAAACACCATATATTTT. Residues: CASSLKRSGNTIYF.

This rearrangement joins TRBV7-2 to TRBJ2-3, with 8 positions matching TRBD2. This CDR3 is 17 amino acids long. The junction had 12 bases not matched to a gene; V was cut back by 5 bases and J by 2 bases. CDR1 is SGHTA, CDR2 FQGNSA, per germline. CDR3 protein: CASSPRGSGVFTDTQYF. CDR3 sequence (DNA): TGTGCCAGCAGCCCCCGGGGTAGCGGGGTCTTCACAGATACGCAGTATTTT.

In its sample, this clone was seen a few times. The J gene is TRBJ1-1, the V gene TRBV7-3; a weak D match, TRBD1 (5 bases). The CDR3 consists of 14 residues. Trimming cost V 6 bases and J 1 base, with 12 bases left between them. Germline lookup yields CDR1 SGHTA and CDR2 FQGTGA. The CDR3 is CASSPQGGNTEAFF. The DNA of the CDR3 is TGTGCCAGCAGTCCGCAGGGTGGGAACACTGAAGCTTTCTTT.

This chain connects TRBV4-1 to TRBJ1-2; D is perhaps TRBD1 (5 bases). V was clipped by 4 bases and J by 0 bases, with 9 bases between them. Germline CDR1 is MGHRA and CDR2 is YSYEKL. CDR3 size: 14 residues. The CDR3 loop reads CASSLREANYGYTF. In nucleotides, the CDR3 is TGCGCCAGCAGCCTCAGGGAAGCTAACTATGGCTACACCTTC.

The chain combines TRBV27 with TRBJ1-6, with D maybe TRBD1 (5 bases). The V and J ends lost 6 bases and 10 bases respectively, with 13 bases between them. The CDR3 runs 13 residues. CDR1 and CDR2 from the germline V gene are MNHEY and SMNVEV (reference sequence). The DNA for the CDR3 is TGTGCCAGCAGCCCGGCCGGGGGATCACCCCTCCACTTT. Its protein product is CASSPAGGSPLHF.